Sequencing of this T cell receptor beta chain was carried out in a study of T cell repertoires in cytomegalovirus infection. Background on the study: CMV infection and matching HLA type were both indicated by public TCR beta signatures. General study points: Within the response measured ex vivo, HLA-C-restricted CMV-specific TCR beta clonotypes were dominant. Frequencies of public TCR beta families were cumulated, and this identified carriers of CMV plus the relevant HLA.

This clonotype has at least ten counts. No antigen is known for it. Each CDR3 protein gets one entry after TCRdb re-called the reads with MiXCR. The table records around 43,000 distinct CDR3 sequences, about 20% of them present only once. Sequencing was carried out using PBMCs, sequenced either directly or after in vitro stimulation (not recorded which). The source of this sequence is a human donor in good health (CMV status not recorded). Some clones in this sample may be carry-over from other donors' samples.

CDR3 sequence reads: CASSARQGIRYEQYF. The DNA for the CDR3 is TGTGCCAGCAGCGCTCGACAGGGAATTCGCTACGAGCAGTACTTC. The chain employs TRBV7-8 and TRBJ2-7; 7 bases are a match to TRBD1. After removal of 5 bases from V and 3 bases from J, the junction contained 10 bases not matched to a gene. This CDR3 is 15 amino acids long. Germline-derived CDR1 and CDR2 are SGHVS and FQNEAQ.